Following are 30 T cell receptor beta chains from one sample sequenced in a study of cytomegalovirus exposure and HLA in healthy donors. Vbeta (60) and Jbeta (13) primers were used in the PCR. Profiled with immunoSEQ multiplex PCR; TCRdb holds only in-frame clones, not every one. The sample includes some 160,000 clones, 60% to 85% of them seen just once. Sequences were obtained from PBMCs. The receptors stem from a woman between 25 and 40 years old in good health and CMV-seronegative.

This clone was picked up one time. Here the CDR3 reads CASSIVGTPSYEQYF. CDR3 nucleotide sequence: TGTGCCAGTAGTATAGTCGGGACACCATCCTACGAGCAGTACTTC. This chain joins TRBV19 and TRBJ2-7, with a tentative D call TRBD1 (6 bases). Germline values: CDR1 LNHDA, CDR2 SQIVND (reference sequence). The CDR3 contains 15 residues. Trimming left V 1 base short and J 1 base short, with 11 bases between.

This chain uses TRBV14 with TRBJ2-7, with D unclear. CDR3 size: 13 residues. The germline V and J ends were trimmed by 0 bases and 3 bases, with 6 bases remaining between them. Germline lookup yields CDR1 SGHDN and CDR2 FVKESK. In DNA, the CDR3 is TGTGCCAGCAGCCAAGATGTCTTCTACGAGCAGTACTTC. Protein sequence: CASSQDVFYEQYF.

In this sample, this clone turned up once. The chain recombines TRBV5-1 with TRBJ2-5, with TRBD2 identical over 7 bases. CDR3 length: 15 residues. Germline CDR1 and CDR2: SGHRS and YFSETQ. Unmatched junction bases numbered 7, after V lost 0 bases and J lost 5 bases. The CDR3 DNA is TGCGCCAGCAGCTTGGTTACTAGCGCCCTTGAGACCCAGTACTTC. Translated: CASSLVTSALETQYF.

This clone was seen a few times. The chain joins TRBV4-1 to TRBJ2-2, with D perhaps TRBD2 (6 bases). From germline, CDR1 is MGHRA and CDR2 YSYEKL. V gave up 1 base and J gave up 5 bases, with 14 bases separating them. The CDR3 is 16 residues long. CDR3 DNA: TGCGCCAGCAGCCAAGGGGGCTCCGCGGGGACCGGGGAGCTGTTTTTT. It codes for CASSQGGSAGTGELFF.

The V and J genes are TRBV5-5 and TRBJ1-2, with D unresolved. V lost 0 bases, J lost 0 bases, and 9 bases lay in between. The CDR3 runs to 15 residues. Germline assignment: CDR1 SGHKS and CDR2 YYEKEE (reference sequence). Written as DNA, the CDR3 is TGTGCCAGCAGCTTGGCCTCGGGGACTAACTATGGCTACACCTTC. This translates into CASSLASGTNYGYTF.

This chain links TRBV7-6 with TRBJ2-1; 8 nucleotides match TRBD2. This CDR3 contains 17 residues. From germline, CDR1 is SGHVS and CDR2 FNYEAQ. J was trimmed by 2 bases and V by 0 bases; bases with no gene match: 6. CDR3 DNA: TGTGCCAGCAGCTTAGCGCGGGGCGGGGGGACCTACAATGAGCAGTTCTTC. It specifies CASSLARGGGTYNEQFF.

The gene calls are TRBV4-2 and TRBJ1-5; tentative D call: TRBD1 (6 bases). Germline CDR1 is LGHNA and CDR2 is YNFKEQ. Trimming removed 4 bases from V and 6 bases from J, with 13 bases in between. This CDR3 is 14 amino acids long. The CDR3 bases are TGTGCCAGCAGCCCCGAACCAGGGGTTCAGCCCCAGCATTTT. Translation: CASSPEPGVQPQHF.

The chain joins TRBV5-1 to TRBJ2-3, with 11 bases matching TRBD2. The germline V gene has CDR1 SGHRS and CDR2 YFSETQ. After removal of 6 bases from V and 4 bases from J, the junction contained 16 bases not matched to a gene. The CDR3 is made up of 18 amino acids. The CDR3 loop is CASKSPRLAGRAADTQYF. The CDR3 nucleotides read TGCGCCAGCAAATCACCTCGACTAGCGGGGAGGGCGGCAGATACGCAGTATTTT.

In this sample, this clone turned up once. The chain employs TRBV5-6 and TRBJ2-7; no definite D call. The CDR3 has 13 amino acids. V lost 0 bases to trimming and J lost 7 bases, with 11 bases between them. CDR1 is SGHDT, CDR2 YYEEEE, per germline. In nucleotides, the CDR3 is TGTGCCAGCAGCTTGGCCGGGTCCCGGGAGCAGTACTTC. The encoded protein is CASSLAGSREQYF.

The V and J genes are TRBV11-1 and TRBJ2-1; 9 nucleotides agree with TRBD2. The CDR3 runs 16 residues. Germline lookup yields CDR1 SGHAT and CDR2 FQDESV (reference sequence). The V gene end was trimmed by 2 bases and the J gene end by 8 bases; junction bases not matched to a gene: 10. The CDR3 sequence is CASSLQVLAGVDEQFF. CDR3 in DNA: TGTGCCAGCAGCTTACAGGTGTTAGCGGGGGTGGATGAGCAGTTCTTC.

J is TRBJ1-1 and V is TRBV6-1; TRBD1 matches 11 bases. Germline V lookup: CDR1 MNHNS, CDR2 SASEGT. The CDR3 has 14 amino acids. With V trimmed by 6 bases and J by 5 bases, 5 bases remained unmatched. Here the CDR3 reads CASRGQGVETEAFF. CDR3 coding DNA: TGTGCCAGCAGGGGACAGGGGGTGGAAACTGAAGCTTTCTTT.

This chain joins TRBV10-3 and TRBJ1-5, with D uncertain. V dropped 3 bases and J dropped 1 base, with 4 bases sitting between them. CDR1 and CDR2 (germline): ENHRY, SYGVKD. The CDR3 has 13 residues. This CDR3 reads CAISDQSNQPQHF. DNA for the CDR3: TGTGCCATCAGTGATCAGAGCAATCAGCCCCAGCATTTT.

The rearrangement links TRBV5-1 to TRBJ1-1; tentatively, D is TRBD1 (6 bases). CDR3 length: 14 residues. CDR1 and CDR2 from the germline V gene are SGHRS and YFSETQ. V was clipped by 2 bases and J by 5 bases, with 13 bases between them. Written as DNA, the CDR3 is TGCGCCAGCAGCTTCACAGGGTTTTGGACTGAAGCTTTCTTT. Translated, it gives CASSFTGFWTEAFF.

The chain combines TRBV19 with TRBJ1-1; D perhaps matches TRBD1 (6 bases). Germline CDR1 reads LNHDA; CDR2 reads SQIVND (reference sequence). CDR3 length equals 14 residues. V was pared by 7 bases and J by 0 bases, with 12 bases between. DNA of the CDR3: TGTGCCAGTAAGTTCGACAGGTTGAACACTGAAGCTTTCTTT. Its translation: CASKFDRLNTEAFF.

The rearrangement links TRBV29-1 to TRBJ2-1; 8 bases line up with TRBD1. This CDR3 comprises 10 residues. With 7 bases clipped from V and 11 bases from J, the junction kept 4 bases outside the gene matches. Looked up from germline, CDR1 is SQVTM and CDR2 is ANQGSEA. The CDR3 protein is CSGGQAKQFF. CDR3 coding DNA: TGCAGCGGGGGACAGGCAAAGCAGTTCTTC.

The chain recombines TRBV5-4 with TRBJ2-3; 7 nucleotides line up with TRBD2. V dropped 3 bases and J dropped 2; count of bases not matched to a gene: 3. Germline V CDR1 and CDR2: SGHNT, YYREEE (reference sequence). This CDR3 spans 14 amino acids. The CDR3: CASSSGGTTDTQYF. CDR3 in DNA: TGTGCCAGCAGCTCGGGAGGTACCACAGATACGCAGTATTTT.

The chain is built from TRBV12-5 and TRBJ2-2, with D perhaps TRBD1 (5 bases). V lost 5 bases and J lost 6, with 10 bases in between. In germline, CDR1 is LGHNT, CDR2 FRNRAP. The CDR3 has 13 residues. The CDR3 loop is CASGKGVPGELFF. For the CDR3, the DNA is TGTGCTAGTGGTAAAGGGGTTCCCGGGGAGCTGTTTTTT.

CDR3 residues: CASSRGGALNEQFF. CDR3 nucleotides: TGTGCCAGCAGCCGGGGGGGGGCCCTCAATGAGCAGTTCTTC. The rearrangement uses TRBV11-3 and TRBJ2-1; 8 bases are a match to TRBD2. With V trimmed by 5 bases and J by 6 bases, 6 bases remained unmatched. This CDR3 is built from 14 residues. The V gene's germline CDR1 is SGHNT and CDR2 YENEEA.

This clone was seen more than once but under ten times. The CDR3 DNA sequence: TGTGCCAGCAGTGAAAATGGACAGGGAGGCTATCAGCCCCAGCATTTT. It translates to CASSENGQGGYQPQHF. The genes are TRBV6-1 and TRBJ1-5, with 8 nucleotides matching TRBD1. Germline trimming cut 2 bases from V and 5 bases from J; bases unmatched to any gene: 8. The CDR3 contains 16 residues. Germline CDR1 reads MNHNS; CDR2 reads SASEGT.

Only a few counts were recorded for this clone. The J gene is TRBJ1-1, the V gene TRBV25-1; D is unclear. CDR1 MGHDK and CDR2 SYGVNS come from the germline V gene. Trimming pared 1 base from V and 1 base from J, leaving 7 bases between. The length of the CDR3 is 14 residues. CDR3 bases: TGTGCCAGCAGTGAATTAGGAGAGAACACTGAAGCTTTCTTT. Its protein product is CASSELGENTEAFF.

The CDR3 region is CASSPSPTGGNTEAFF. The DNA for the CDR3 is TGTGCCAGCAGCCCTAGTCCGACAGGGGGGAACACTGAAGCTTTCTTT. This rearrangement joins TRBV5-6 to TRBJ1-1, with TRBD1 matching over 9 bases. Trimming removed 4 bases from V and 1 base from J; junction bases left unmatched: 8. The CDR3 is 16 amino acids. Germline V gene data show CDR1 as SGHDT and CDR2 as YYEEEE.

This clone was counted between two and nine times. The V call is TRBV11-1, the J call TRBJ2-5; D may be TRBD2 (5 bases). CDR1 is SGHAT, CDR2 FQDESV, per germline (reference sequence). The ends were cut back, 3 bases at V and 2 bases at J, with 7 bases in the middle. This CDR3 is built from 13 residues. As DNA, the CDR3 is TGTGCCAGCAGCTTCCGGGGACAAGAGACCCAGTACTTC. Protein sequence: CASSFRGQETQYF.

The chain couples TRBV6-4 to TRBJ2-7; 9 nucleotides agree with TRBD2. After removal of 5 bases from V and 6 bases from J, the junction contained 8 bases not matched to a gene. The CDR3 loop spans 14 amino acids. Looked up from germline, CDR1 is MRHNA and CDR2 is SNTAGT. This chain's CDR3 is CASSSLRGGSEQYF. The DNA for the CDR3 is TGTGCCAGCAGTAGCCTGCGGGGGGGCAGCGAGCAGTACTTC.

The chain uses TRBV2 and TRBJ2-3; a weak D match, TRBD1 (7 bases). Germline loops: CDR1 SNHLY, CDR2 FYNNEI. V was trimmed by 4 bases and J by 4 bases, leaving 12 bases between them. The CDR3 sequence is 14 residues long. The CDR3 DNA follows: TGTGCCAGCAGTGCCCAGGGGGGACCAGATACGCAGTATTTT. As protein: CASSAQGGPDTQYF.

V gene TRBV7-6 combines with J gene TRBJ2-7; no definite D call. CDR1 SGHVS and CDR2 FNYEAQ come from the germline V gene. The CDR3 sequence is 14 residues long. The V end was cut by 2 bases, the J end by 5 bases, with 13 bases between. CDR3 coding DNA: TGTGCCAGCAGCTTAATGGCGGAATACGACGAGCAGTACTTC. Its protein product is CASSLMAEYDEQYF.

This clone has just one count. This rearrangement joins TRBV10-3 to TRBJ2-5; 8 bases line up with TRBD2. V lost 0 bases to trimming and J lost 6 bases; unmatched junction nucleotides: 3. The CDR3 covers 14 residues. CDR1 and CDR2 (germline): ENHRY, SYGVKD. CDR3 nucleotide sequence: TGTGCCATCAGTGAGTCTAGCGGGGTGCAGACCCAGTACTTC. Amino acids: CAISESSGVQTQYF.

The chain couples TRBV6-1 to TRBJ2-7; D perhaps matches TRBD2 (5 bases). The CDR3 spans 13 residues. V lost 4 bases and J 2 bases, leaving 9 bases between the germline ends. Germline V lookup: CDR1 MNHNS, CDR2 SASEGT. The CDR3 sequence: CASSAGFTYEQYF. CDR3 in DNA: TGTGCCAGCAGTGCGGGGTTCACCTACGAGCAGTACTTC.

The chain uses TRBV7-2 and TRBJ2-1; 7 bases map to TRBD2. Trimming at V came to 0 bases and at J to 2 bases, leaving 1 base not matched to a gene. Germline V lookup: CDR1 SGHTA, CDR2 FQGNSA. The CDR3 consists of 15 residues. DNA for the CDR3: TGTGCCAGCAGCTTAGCGGGGGGGACCTACAATGAGCAGTTCTTC. Encoded protein: CASSLAGGTYNEQFF.

The chain uses TRBV19 and TRBJ2-1, with D perhaps matching TRBD2 (6 bases). V lost 7 bases and J lost 5, with 15 bases in between. From germline, CDR1 is LNHDA and CDR2 SQIVND (reference sequence). This CDR3 contains 14 residues. The CDR3 nucleotides are TGTGCCAGTACTCTTTGGCGGGGCGACAATGAGCAGTTCTTC. As protein: CASTLWRGDNEQFF.

With regard to this clone: An end of the junction differs from the germline gene, which may be a read error. The chain combines TRBV6-4 with TRBJ1-2; no reliable D call. CDR1 MRHNA and CDR2 SNTAGT come from the germline V gene. CDR3 length: 14 residues. The DNA of the CDR3 is TGTGCCAGTCACGTGGTGGATATGGACTATGGCTACACCTTT. As protein: CASHVVDMDYGYTF.